This TCR beta chain was captured in a study of vaccination and CD4 T cells after COVID-19. The CDR3 runs to 17 residues. Germline-derived CDR1 and CDR2 are MNHNS and SASEGT. Trimming cost V 4 bases and J 1 base, with 18 bases left between them. MiXCR was run by TCRdb on the PCR reads, yielding one entry per CDR3 protein. The sample consists of 25,000 to 30,000 distinct CDR3 sequences, around 50% of them appearing once. Regarding time point: late sampling 161 to 241 days after vaccination in a few convalescent patients. The sequence was obtained from a human donor who had recovered from COVID-19. The rearrangement links TRBV6-1 to TRBJ2-3; TRBD1 might be the D (7 bases). Here the sequenced sample was CD4+ T cells from blood, taken about 7 months after SARS-CoV-2 vaccination. The CDR3: CASSVWQGGLGTDTQYF. As DNA, the CDR3 is TGTGCCAGCAGTGTTTGGCAGGGGGGATTAGGCACAGATACGCAGTATTTT.